This TCR beta chain was captured by sequencing in a study of cytomegalovirus exposure and HLA in healthy donors. Study results and caveats: Per a prior analysis, the majority of TCR beta V segments were productive roughly 90% or roughly 30% of the time. There were under 200 TCR beta chains listed as cytomegalovirus-associated.

The PCR employed 60 Vbeta primers together with 13 Jbeta primers. The method was immunoSEQ multiplex PCR; TCRdb's version includes in-frame clones alone and lacks a portion of them. The table lists roughly 150,000 clones, roughly three quarters of them singletons. The CDR3 length is 14 residues. Looked up from germline, CDR1 is MDHEN and CDR2 is SYDVKM. V lost 5 bases and J 3 bases, leaving 14 bases between the germline ends. Of note for this clone: Its antigen is currently unknown.

The sequence derives from a middle-aged woman in good health and CMV-seronegative. Sequenced material: PBMCs. V gene TRBV28 combines with J gene TRBJ2-7, with D perhaps matching TRBD1 (6 bases). The CDR3 spells CASSLGDTRYEQYF. CDR3 DNA sequence: TGTGCCAGCAGTCTGGGGGACACCCGCTACGAGCAGTACTTC.